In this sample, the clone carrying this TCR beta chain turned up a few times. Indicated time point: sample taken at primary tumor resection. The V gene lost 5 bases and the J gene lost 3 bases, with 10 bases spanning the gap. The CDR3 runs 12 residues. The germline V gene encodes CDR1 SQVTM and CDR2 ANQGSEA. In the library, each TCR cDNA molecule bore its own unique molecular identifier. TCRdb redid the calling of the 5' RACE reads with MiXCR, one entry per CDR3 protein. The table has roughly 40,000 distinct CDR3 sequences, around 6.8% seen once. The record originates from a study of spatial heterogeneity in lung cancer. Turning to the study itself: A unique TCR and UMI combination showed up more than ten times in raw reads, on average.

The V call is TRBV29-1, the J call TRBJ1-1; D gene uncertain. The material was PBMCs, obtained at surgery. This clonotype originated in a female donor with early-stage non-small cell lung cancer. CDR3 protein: CSVLRSDTEAFF. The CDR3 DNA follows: TGCAGCGTTCTGCGGTCGGACACTGAAGCTTTCTTT. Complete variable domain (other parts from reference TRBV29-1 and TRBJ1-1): SAVISQKPSRDICQRGTSLTIQCQVDSQVTMMFWYRQQPGQSLTLIATANQGSEATYESGFVIDKFPISRPNLTFSTLTVSNMSPEDSSIYLCSVLRSDTEAFFGQGTRLTVV.